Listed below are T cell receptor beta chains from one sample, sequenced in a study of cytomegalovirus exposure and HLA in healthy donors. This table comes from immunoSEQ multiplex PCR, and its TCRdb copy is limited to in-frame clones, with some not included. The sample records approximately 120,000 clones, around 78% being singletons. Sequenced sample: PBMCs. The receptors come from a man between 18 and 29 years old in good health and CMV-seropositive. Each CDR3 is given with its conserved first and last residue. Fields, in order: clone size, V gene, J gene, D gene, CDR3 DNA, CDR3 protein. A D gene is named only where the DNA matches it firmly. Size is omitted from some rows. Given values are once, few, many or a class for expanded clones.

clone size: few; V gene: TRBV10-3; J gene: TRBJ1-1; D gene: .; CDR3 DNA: TGTGCCATCAGCATGCAGGGCGAGAACACTGAAGCTTTCTTT; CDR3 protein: CAISMQGENTEAFF
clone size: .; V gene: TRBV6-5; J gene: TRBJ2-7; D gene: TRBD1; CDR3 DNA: TGTGCCATCGGACAGGGTAGCGAGCAGTACTTC; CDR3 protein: CAIGQGSEQYF
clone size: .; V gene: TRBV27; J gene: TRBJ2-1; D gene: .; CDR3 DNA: TGTGCCAGCAGTTTATCCTACTATGTGATCGGGGGGAAGAGGGACAATGGGCAGTTCTTC; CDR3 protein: CASSLSYYVIGGKRDNGQFF
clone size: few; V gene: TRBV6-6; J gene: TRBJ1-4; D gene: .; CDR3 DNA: TGTGCCAGCAGCACCAAGGGGGAGCATGAAAAACTGTTTTTT; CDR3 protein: CASSTKGEHEKLFF
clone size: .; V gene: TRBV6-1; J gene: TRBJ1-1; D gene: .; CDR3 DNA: TGTGCCAGCAGTGAGTCTTACGGTTCGGGGGGCCCAGTGAACACTGAAGCTTTCTTT; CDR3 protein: CASSESYGSGGPVNTEAFF
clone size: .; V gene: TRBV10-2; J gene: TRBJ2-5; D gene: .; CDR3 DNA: TGCGCCAGCAGTGTCTTCTCAGGGTCCCAAGAGACCCAGTACTTC; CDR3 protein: CASSVFSGSQETQYF
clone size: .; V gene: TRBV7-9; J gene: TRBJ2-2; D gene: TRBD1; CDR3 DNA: TGTGCCAGCAGCCCCCCCCTGGGGACAGGGTCGAACACCGGGGAGCTGTTTTTT; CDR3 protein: CASSPPLGTGSNTGELFF
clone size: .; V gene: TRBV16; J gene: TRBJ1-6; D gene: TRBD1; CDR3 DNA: TGTGCCAGCAGCCGACAGGGATTTAATCCACCCCTCCACTTT; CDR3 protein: CASSRQGFNPPLHF
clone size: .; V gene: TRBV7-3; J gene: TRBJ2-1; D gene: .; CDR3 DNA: TGTGCCAGCAGCACAGGGGAGGCGGGCTACAATGAGCAGTTCTTC; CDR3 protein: CASSTGEAGYNEQFF
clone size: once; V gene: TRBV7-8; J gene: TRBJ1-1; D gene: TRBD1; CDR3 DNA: TGTGCCAGCAGCTTGGACTCAGGGGGGACGGGTGAAGCTTTCTTT; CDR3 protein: CASSLDSGGTGEAFF
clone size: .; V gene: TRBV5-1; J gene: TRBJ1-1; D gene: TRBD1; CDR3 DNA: TGCGCCAGCAGCTTGGGACAGGGGGCCTACACTGAAGCTTTCTTT; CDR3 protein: CASSLGQGAYTEAFF
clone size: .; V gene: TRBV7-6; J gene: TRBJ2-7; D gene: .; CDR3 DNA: TGTGCCAGCAGCTTAGTCGGTTACGAGCAGTACTTC; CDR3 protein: CASSLVGYEQYF
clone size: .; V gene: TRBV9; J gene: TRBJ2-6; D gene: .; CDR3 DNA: TGTGCCAGCAGCGTGGGGGCTAGCGGCAGTGGGGCCAACGTCCTGACTTTC; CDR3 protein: CASSVGASGSGANVLTF
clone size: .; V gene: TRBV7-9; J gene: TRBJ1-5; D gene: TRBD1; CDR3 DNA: TGTGCCAGCAGCAAAACAGGGGAATCCAATCAGCCCCAGCATTTT; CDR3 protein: CASSKTGESNQPQHF
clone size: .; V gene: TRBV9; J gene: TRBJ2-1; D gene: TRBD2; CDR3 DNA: TGTGCCAGCAGCGCCTCCGGGGGGACCTCCTACAATGAGCAGTTCTTC; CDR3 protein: CASSASGGTSYNEQFF
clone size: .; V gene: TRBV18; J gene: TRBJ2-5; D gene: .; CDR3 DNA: TGTGCCAGCTCACTAAGAACAGGGAGGGAAACCCAGTACTTC; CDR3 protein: CASSLRTGRETQYF
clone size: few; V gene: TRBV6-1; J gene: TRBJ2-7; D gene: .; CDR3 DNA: TGTGCCAGTCGACAGGTCTCCTACGAGCAGTACTTC; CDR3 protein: CASRQVSYEQYF
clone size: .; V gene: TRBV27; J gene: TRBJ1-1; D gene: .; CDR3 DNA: TGTGCCAGCAGCCCTCTCGACAAGTCCTTTGGGGGGAGCACTGAAGCTTTCTTT; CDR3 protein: CASSPLDKSFGGSTEAFF
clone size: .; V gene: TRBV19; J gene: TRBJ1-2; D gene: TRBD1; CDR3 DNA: TGTGCCAGTAGCCTCTACTTGACAGGGGGCAACTATGGCTACACCTTC; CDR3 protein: CASSLYLTGGNYGYTF
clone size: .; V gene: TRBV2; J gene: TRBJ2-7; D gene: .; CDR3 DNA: TGTGCCGGAAGACAGGGCGGGACCTACGAGCAGTACTTC; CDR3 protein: CAGRQGGTYEQYF
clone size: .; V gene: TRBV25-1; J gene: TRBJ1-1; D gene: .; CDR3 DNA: TGTGCCAGCACCGGGGGGGCAGACACTGAAGCTTTCTTT; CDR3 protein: CASTGGADTEAFF
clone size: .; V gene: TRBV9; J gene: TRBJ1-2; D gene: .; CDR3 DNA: TGTGCCAGCAGCCCAGGGGACACCAACTATGGCTACACCTTC; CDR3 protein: CASSPGDTNYGYTF
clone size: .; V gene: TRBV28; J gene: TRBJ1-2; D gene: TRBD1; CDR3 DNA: TGTGCCAGCAGTTCCTGGACAGGGGTAATCTCCCACTTATTCCATGGCTACACCTTC; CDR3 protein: CASSSWTGVISHLFHGYTF
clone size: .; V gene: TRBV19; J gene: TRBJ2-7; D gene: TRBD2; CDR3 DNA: TGTGCCAGTAGTATATATGCTAGCGGGGACCAATCCTACGAGCAGTACTTC; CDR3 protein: CASSIYASGDQSYEQYF
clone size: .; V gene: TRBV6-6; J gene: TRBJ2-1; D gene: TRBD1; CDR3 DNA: TGTGCCAGCAGTCAGGACAGGGCTAGAAATGAGCAGTTCTTC; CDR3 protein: CASSQDRARNEQFF
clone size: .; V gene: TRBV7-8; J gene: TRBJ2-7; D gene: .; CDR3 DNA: TGTGCCAGCAGCACCAGGAACTCCTACGAGCAGTACTTC; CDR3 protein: CASSTRNSYEQYF
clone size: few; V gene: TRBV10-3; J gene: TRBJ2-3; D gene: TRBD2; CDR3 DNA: TGTGCCATCAGCGTAGGACTAGCGGGGGGCGCAGATACGCAGTATTTT; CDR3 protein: CAISVGLAGGADTQYF
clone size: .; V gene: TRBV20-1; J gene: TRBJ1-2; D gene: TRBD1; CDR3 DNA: TGCAGTCTTACAGGGGGCTATGGCTACACCTTC; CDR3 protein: CSLTGGYGYTF
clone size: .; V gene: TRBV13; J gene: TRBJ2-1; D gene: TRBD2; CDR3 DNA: TGTGCCAGCAGCCGTCGACTAGCGGGGTACAATGAGCAGTTCTTC; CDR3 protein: CASSRRLAGYNEQFF
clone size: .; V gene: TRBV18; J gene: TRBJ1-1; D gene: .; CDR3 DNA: TGTGCCAGCTCACCACCAATGTCATCCCACACTGAAGCTTTCTTT; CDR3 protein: CASSPPMSSHTEAFF
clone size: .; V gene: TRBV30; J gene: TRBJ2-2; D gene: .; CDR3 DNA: TGTGCCTGGAGCCCCCCCTACACCGGGGAGCTGTTTTTT; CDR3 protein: CAWSPPYTGELFF
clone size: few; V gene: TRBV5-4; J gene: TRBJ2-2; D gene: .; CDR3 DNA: TGTGCCAGCAGCTATGACAGCTTCAACACCGGGGAGCTGTTTTTT; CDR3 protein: CASSYDSFNTGELFF
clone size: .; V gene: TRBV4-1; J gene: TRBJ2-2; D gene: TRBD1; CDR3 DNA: TGCGCCAGCAGCCAAGACGCGGACAGGGGCACCGGGGAGCTGTTTTTT; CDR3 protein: CASSQDADRGTGELFF
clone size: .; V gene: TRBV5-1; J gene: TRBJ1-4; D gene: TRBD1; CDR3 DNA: TGCGCCAGCAGCTCGGCCGGGACAGCCTATGAAAAACTGTTTTTT; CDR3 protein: CASSSAGTAYEKLFF
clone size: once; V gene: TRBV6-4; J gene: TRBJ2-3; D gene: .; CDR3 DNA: TGTGCCAGCAGGTCAGGGAACCTGTATACGCAGTATTTT; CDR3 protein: CASRSGNLYTQYF
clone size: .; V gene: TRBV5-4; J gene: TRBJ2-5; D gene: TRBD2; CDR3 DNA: TGTGCCAGCAGCTTTAGCGGGGGGCAAGAGACCCAGTACTTC; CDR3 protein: CASSFSGGQETQYF
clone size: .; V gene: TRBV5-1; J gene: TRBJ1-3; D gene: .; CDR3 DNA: TGCGCCAGCAGCCCTTTTAGTATGGGGCCTGGAAACACCATATATTTT; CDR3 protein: CASSPFSMGPGNTIYF
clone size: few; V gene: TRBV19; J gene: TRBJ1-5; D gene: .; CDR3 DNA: TGTGCCAGTAGTTCTTACAGGGAAAGGGGCCAGCCCCAGCATTTT; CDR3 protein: CASSSYRERGQPQHF
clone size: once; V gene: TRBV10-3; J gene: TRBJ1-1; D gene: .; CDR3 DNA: TGTGCCATCAGTGACTCCGGGGTCGCTGAAGCTTTCTTT; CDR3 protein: CAISDSGVAEAFF
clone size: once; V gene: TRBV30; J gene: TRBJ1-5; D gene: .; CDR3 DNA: TGTGCCTGGAAAGAGAGACACACAGAGTATCAGCCCCAGCATTTT; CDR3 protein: CAWKERHTEYQPQHF
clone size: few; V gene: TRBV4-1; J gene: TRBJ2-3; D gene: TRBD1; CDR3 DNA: TGCGCCAGCAGCCAAGATAGGGTTTTGACAGGGCGTCCCACAGATACGCAGTATTTT; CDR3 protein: CASSQDRVLTGRPTDTQYF
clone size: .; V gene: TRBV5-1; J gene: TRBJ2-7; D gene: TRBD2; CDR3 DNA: TGCGCCAGCAGCCCTGGACTAGCGGGGGCTAACTACGAGCAGTACTTC; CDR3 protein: CASSPGLAGANYEQYF
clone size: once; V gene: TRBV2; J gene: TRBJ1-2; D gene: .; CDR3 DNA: TGTGCCAGCATGGCCATACAGGGTGGCTACACCTTC; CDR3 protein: CASMAIQGGYTF
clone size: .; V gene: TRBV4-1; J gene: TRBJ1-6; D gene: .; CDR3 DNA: TGCGCCAGCAGCCAGGTACAGAGCTCCTATAATTCACCCCTCCACTTT; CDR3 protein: CASSQVQSSYNSPLHF
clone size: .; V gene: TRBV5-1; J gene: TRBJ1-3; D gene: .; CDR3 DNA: TGCGCCAGCAGCCAAACCAGGGGCTCCTCTGGAAACACCATATATTTT; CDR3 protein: CASSQTRGSSGNTIYF
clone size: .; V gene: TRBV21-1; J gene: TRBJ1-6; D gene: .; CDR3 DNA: TGTGCCAGCAGCAAAAAAGGACAGGGTAATTCACCCCTCCACTTT; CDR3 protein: CASSKKGQGNSPLHF
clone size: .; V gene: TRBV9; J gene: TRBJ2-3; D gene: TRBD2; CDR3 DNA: TGTGCCAGCAGCCCAGAGGGCGGGGGGTACCCTAGCACAGATACGCAGTATTTT; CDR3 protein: CASSPEGGGYPSTDTQYF
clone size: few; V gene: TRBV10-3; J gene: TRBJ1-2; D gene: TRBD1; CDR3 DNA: TGTGCCCCAAGGGGGCCAGGGAAGGGAGGCTACACCTTC; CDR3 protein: CAPRGPGKGGYTF
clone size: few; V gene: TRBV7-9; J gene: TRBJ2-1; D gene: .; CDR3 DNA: TGTGCCAGCAGCACGCAGCGCCCCGAGCAGTTCTTC; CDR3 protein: CASSTQRPEQFF
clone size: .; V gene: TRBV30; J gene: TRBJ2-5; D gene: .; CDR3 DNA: TGTGCCTGGAAAGGTGGGAGGGAGACCCAGTACTTC; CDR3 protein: CAWKGGRETQYF
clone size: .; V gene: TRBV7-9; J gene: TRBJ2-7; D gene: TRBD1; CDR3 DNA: TGTGCCAGCAGCGGTGACAGGGCCCACTACGAGCAGTACTTC; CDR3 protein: CASSGDRAHYEQYF
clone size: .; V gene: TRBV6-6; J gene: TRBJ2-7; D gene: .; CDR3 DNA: TGTGCCAGCAGTTACTCGTCGGACTTCTACGAGCAGTACTTC; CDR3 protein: CASSYSSDFYEQYF
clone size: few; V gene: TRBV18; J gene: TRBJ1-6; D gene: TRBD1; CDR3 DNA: TGTGCCAGCTCACAGACAGGGGCTAATTCACCCCTCCACTTT; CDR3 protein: CASSQTGANSPLHF
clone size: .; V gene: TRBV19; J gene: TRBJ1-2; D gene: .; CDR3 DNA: TGTGCCAGTAGTAGCACCGAAGGGGTGTCAAGATATGGCTACACCTTC; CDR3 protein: CASSSTEGVSRYGYTF
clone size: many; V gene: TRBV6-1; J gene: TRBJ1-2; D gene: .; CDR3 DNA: TGTGCCAGCAGTGAAACGGACACAAGTGGCTACACCTTC; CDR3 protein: CASSETDTSGYTF
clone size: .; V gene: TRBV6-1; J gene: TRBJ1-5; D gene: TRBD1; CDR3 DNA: TGTGCCAGCAGTGAATTCCCATCAGGGGGCGGTCAGCCCCAGCATTTT; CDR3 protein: CASSEFPSGGGQPQHF
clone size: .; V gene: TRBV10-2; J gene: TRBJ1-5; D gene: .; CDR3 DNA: TGCGCCAGCAGCCCGGACAGTAGCAATCAGCCCCAGCATTTT; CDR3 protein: CASSPDSSNQPQHF
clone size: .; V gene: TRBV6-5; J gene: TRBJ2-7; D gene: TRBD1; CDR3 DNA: TGTGCCAGCAGGCTACAGGGGGAGTCTAACGAGCAGTACTTC; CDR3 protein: CASRLQGESNEQYF
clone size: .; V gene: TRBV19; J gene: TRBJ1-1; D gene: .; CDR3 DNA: TGTGCCAGTAAGTTCAGGGAAAAGAACACTGAAGCTTTCTTT; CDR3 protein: CASKFREKNTEAFF